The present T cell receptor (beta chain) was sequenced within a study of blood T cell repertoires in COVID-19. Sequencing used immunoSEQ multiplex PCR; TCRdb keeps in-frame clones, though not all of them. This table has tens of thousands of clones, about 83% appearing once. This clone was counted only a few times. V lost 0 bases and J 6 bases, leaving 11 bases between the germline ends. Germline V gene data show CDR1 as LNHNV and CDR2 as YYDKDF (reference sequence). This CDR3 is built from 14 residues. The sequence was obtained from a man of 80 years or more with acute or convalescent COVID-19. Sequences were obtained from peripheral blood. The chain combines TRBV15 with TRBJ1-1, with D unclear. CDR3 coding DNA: TGTGCCACCAGCAGAGACCTGAGGGAATCTGAAGCTTTCTTT. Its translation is CATSRDLRESEAFF.